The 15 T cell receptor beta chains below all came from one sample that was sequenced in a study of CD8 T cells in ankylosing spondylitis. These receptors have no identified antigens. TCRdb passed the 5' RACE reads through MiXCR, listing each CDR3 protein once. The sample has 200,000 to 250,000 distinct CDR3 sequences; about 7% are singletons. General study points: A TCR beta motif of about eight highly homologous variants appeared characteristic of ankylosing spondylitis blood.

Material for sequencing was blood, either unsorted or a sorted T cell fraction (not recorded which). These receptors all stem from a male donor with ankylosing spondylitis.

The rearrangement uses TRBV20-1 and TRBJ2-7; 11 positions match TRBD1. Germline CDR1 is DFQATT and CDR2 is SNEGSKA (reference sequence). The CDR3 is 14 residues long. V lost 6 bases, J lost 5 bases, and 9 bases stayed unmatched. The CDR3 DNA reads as TGCAGTGCGCCGGACAGGGGGCTTGGTCACGAGCAGTACTTC. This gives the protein CSAPDRGLGHEQYF.

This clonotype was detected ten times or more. The chain's CDR3 is CASSSPYGSGANVLTF. CDR3 in DNA: TGTGCCAGCAGCTCCCCCTATGGCTCTGGGGCCAACGTCCTGACTTTC. This chain uses TRBV7-9 with TRBJ2-6; the D is unclear. Trimming cost V 4 bases and J 0 bases, with 10 bases left between them. The CDR3 runs 16 residues. Germline assignment: CDR1 SEHNR and CDR2 FQNEAQ (reference sequence).

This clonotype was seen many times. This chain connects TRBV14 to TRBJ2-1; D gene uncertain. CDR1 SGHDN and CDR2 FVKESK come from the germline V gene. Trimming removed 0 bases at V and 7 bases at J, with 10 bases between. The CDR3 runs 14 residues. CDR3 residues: CASSQDLWGNEQFF. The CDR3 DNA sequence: TGTGCCAGCAGCCAAGATCTGTGGGGAAATGAGCAGTTCTTC.

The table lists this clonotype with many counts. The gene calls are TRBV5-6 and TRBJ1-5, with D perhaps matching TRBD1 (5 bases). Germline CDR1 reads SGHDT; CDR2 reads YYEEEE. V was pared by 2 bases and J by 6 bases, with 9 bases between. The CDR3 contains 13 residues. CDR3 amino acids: CASSFKRGQPQHF. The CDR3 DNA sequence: TGTGCCAGCAGCTTTAAAAGGGGTCAGCCCCAGCATTTT.

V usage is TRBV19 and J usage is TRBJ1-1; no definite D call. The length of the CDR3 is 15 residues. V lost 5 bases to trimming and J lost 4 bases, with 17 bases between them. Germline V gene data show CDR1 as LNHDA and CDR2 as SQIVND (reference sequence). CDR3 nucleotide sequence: TGTGCCAGTAGTCCCCGGAGGGAAAAGGTCACTGAAGCTTTCTTT. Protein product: CASSPRREKVTEAFF.

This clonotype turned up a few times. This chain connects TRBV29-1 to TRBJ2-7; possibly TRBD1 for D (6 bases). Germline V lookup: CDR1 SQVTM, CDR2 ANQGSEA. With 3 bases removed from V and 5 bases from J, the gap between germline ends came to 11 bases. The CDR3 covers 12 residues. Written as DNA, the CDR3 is TGCAGCGTTGAGGCAGGGGAGAACGAGCAGTACTTC. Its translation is CSVEAGENEQYF.

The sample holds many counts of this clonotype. In nucleotides, the CDR3 is TGTGCCACCAGAATGGGGACAGGGGTTAACTATGGCTACACCTTC. Encoded protein: CATRMGTGVNYGYTF. This chain uses TRBV10-3 with TRBJ1-2; 10 nucleotides align to TRBD1. Germline CDR1 and CDR2: ENHRY and SYGVKD. The CDR3 consists of 15 residues. V shed 10 bases, J shed 1 base, and the junction held 9 bases outside the gene matches.

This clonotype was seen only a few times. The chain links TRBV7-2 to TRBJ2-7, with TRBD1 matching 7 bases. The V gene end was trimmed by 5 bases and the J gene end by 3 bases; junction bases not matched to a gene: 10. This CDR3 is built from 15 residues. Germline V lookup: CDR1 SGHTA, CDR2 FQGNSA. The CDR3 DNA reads TGTGCCAGCAGCCTGATTTGGGGACAGATCTACGAGCAGTACTTC. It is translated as CASSLIWGQIYEQYF.

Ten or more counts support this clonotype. The CDR3 nucleotides are TGTGCCAGCAGCTTACGGGGTGAAGCTTTCTTT. It codes for CASSLRGEAFF. V is TRBV11-2 and J is TRBJ1-1; D is uncertain. The germline gives CDR1 SGHAT, CDR2 FQNNGV. The germline V and J ends were trimmed by 2 bases and 7 bases, with 5 bases remaining between them. The CDR3 is 11 amino acids.

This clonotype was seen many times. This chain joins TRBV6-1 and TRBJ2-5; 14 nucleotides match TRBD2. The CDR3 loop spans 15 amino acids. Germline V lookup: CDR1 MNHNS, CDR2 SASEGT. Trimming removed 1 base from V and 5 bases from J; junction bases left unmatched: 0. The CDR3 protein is CASSEGTSGGETQYF. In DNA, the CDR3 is TGTGCCAGCAGTGAAGGGACTAGCGGGGGGGAGACCCAGTACTTC.

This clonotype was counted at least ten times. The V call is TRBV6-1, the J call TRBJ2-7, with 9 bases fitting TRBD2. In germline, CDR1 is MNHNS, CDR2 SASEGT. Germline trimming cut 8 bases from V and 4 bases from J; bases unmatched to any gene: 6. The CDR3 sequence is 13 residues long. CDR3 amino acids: CASRASGKYEQYF. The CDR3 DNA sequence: TGTGCCAGCCGGGCTAGCGGGAAGTACGAGCAGTACTTC.

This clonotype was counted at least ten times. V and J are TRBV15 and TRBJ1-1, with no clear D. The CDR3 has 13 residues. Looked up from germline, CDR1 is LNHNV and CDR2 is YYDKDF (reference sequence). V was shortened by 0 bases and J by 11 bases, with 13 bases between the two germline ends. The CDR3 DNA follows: TGTGCCACCAGCAGAGATTCGTCGGAGGACGCTTTCTTT. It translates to CATSRDSSEDAFF.

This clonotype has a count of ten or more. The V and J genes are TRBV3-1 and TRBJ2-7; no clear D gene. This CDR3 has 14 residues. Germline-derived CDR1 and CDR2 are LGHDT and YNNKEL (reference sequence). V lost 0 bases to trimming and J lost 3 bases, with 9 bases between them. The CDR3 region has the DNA TGTGCCAGCAGCCAAGACCCGGTTGGCTACGAGCAGTACTTC. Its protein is CASSQDPVGYEQYF.

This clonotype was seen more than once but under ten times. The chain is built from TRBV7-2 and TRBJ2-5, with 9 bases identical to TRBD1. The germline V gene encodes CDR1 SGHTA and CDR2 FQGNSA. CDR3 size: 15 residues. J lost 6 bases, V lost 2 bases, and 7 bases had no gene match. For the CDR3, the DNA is TGTGCCAGCAGCTTAAAGGACAGGGGAAGGCAGACCCAGTACTTC. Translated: CASSLKDRGRQTQYF. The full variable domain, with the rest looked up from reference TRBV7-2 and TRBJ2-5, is GAGVSQSPSNKVTEKGKDVELRCDPISGHTALYWYRQSLGQGLEFLIYFQGNSAPDKSGLPSDRFSAERTGGSVSTLTIQRTQQEDSAVYLCASSLKDRGRQTQYFGPGTRLLVL.

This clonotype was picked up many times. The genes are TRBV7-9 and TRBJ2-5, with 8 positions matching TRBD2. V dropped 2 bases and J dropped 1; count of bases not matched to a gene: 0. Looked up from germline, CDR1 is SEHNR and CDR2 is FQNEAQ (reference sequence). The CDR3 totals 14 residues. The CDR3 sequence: CASSLTSGQETQYF. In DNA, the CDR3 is TGTGCCAGCAGCTTAACTAGCGGCCAAGAGACCCAGTACTTC.